What follows are 12 T cell receptor beta chains derived from one specimen sequenced in a study of Ad26.COV2.S vaccination and SARS-CoV-2 variants. TCRdb keeps only in-frame clones here, not all; method: immunoSEQ multiplex PCR. Among hundreds of thousands of clones, 75% to 90% were seen once, and the ten largest hold roughly 5%. Treatment denoted: around 19 received Ad26.COV2.S at low or high dose, single or two shots; roughly five received placebo; per-sample allocation not given. All samples were drawn on day 63, counting from the first vaccine or placebo injection. Sequencing used peripheral blood, obtained in a trial of Ad26.COV2.S vaccine versus placebo. The receptors stem from a person aged 18 to 65 who received the Ad26.COV2.S COVID-19 vaccine or a placebo.

This clone was detected only once. The chain carries TRBV5-6 and TRBJ2-7, with D unclear. The V end lost 6 bases, the J end lost 6 bases, and 7 bases lay between the germline ends. The CDR3 consists of 10 residues. The germline gives CDR1 SGHDT, CDR2 YYEEEE. This CDR3 reads CASIRIEQYF. The CDR3, as DNA: TGTGCCAGCATCAGAATCGAGCAGTACTTC.

The chain couples TRBV15 to TRBJ2-3; no firm D call. The CDR3 totals 14 residues. V lost 2 bases and J lost 2, with 8 bases in between. CDR1 is LNHNV, CDR2 YYDKDF, per germline (reference sequence). CDR3 nucleotide sequence: TGTGCCACCAGCAGACGCGACAACACAGATACGCAGTATTTT. Translating it yields CATSRRDNTDTQYF.

The V call is TRBV6-5, the J call TRBJ1-1, with D possibly matching TRBD1 (5 bases). Germline-derived CDR1 and CDR2 are MNHEY and SVGAGI. The CDR3 contains 14 residues. The germline V and J ends were trimmed by 2 bases and 5 bases, with 12 bases remaining between them. The CDR3 region is CASSYSLRETEAFF. The DNA of the CDR3 is TGTGCCAGCAGTTACAGTCTCAGGGAAACTGAAGCTTTCTTT.

V usage is TRBV7-9 and J usage is TRBJ1-1; TRBD1 is a possible D gene (6 bases). Deletions cut 5 bases from V and 4 bases from J, with 14 bases between. Germline assignment: CDR1 SEHNR and CDR2 FQNEAQ (reference sequence). This CDR3 has 14 residues. The CDR3 sequence: CASSQTGSGTEAFF. For the CDR3, the DNA is TGTGCCAGCAGCCAGACAGGATCCGGCACTGAAGCTTTCTTT.

The chain combines TRBV9 with TRBJ2-7; 8 bases align to TRBD1. V shed 2 bases and J 7 bases; nucleotides not matched to a gene: 14. There are 16 residues in the CDR3. Germline V gene sequence: CDR1 SGDLS, CDR2 YYNGEE. CDR3 loop: CASSVGSVDRVGEQYF. CDR3 sequence (DNA): TGTGCCAGCAGCGTCGGTTCTGTGGACAGGGTCGGTGAGCAGTACTTC.

The chain employs TRBV7-8 and TRBJ1-6; 12 bases match TRBD1. Trimming removed 5 bases from V and 1 base from J; junction bases left unmatched: 6. The CDR3 length is 18 residues. Germline-derived CDR1 and CDR2 are SGHVS and FQNEAQ. In DNA form, the CDR3 reads TGTGCCAGCAGCACCCCGGGACAGGGGGCATCCTATAATTCACCCCTCCACTTT. It translates to CASSTPGQGASYNSPLHF. Based on the CDR3 plus reference TRBV7-8 and TRBJ1-6, the full variable domain is GAGVSQSPRYKVAKRGQDVALRCDPISGHVSLFWYQQALGQGPEFLTYFQNEAQLDKSGLPSDRFFAERPEGSVSTLKIQRTQQEDSAVYLCASSTPGQGASYNSPLHFGNGTRLTVT.

The chain couples TRBV6-5 to TRBJ2-5; 7 bases are shared with TRBD1. The CDR3 length is 15 residues. V was clipped by 6 bases and J by 5 bases; unmatched bases: 12. CDR1 MNHEY and CDR2 SVGAGI come from the germline V gene. For the CDR3, the DNA is TGTGCCAGCAGGGGGAGACAGGGCGATTTGGAGACCCAGTACTTC. The encoded protein is CASRGRQGDLETQYF.

This clone appeared a few times. The chain recombines TRBV7-6 with TRBJ2-2, with 7 bases fitting TRBD1. Germline assignment: CDR1 SGHVS and CDR2 FNYEAQ. V lost 1 base and J lost 6; bases outside the gene matches: 8. The CDR3 covers 16 residues. The CDR3: CASSLGDSGVSGELFF. CDR3 nucleotides: TGTGCCAGCAGCTTAGGGGACAGTGGAGTATCCGGGGAGCTGTTTTTT.

This rearrangement joins TRBV4-1 to TRBJ2-1; D gene unclear. The CDR3 spans 13 residues. Trimming shortened V by 0 bases and J by 5 bases, and 5 bases separated the two germline ends. Germline values: CDR1 MGHRA, CDR2 YSYEKL. CDR3 amino acids: CASSQDRNNEQFF. The CDR3 nucleotides are TGCGCCAGCAGCCAAGACCGGAACAATGAGCAGTTCTTC.

This chain links TRBV5-8 with TRBJ1-5; possibly TRBD1 for D (5 bases). V was cut by 3 bases and J by 1 base, with 14 bases left in between. The CDR3 consists of 16 residues. From germline, CDR1 is SGHTS and CDR2 YDEGEE. The CDR3 here is CASSSQGGWSNQPQHF. CDR3 DNA sequence: TGTGCCAGCAGCTCCCAGGGAGGATGGAGCAATCAGCCCCAGCATTTT.

A single count supports this clone. This sample also contains other DNA sequences that code for the same CDR3. This chain links TRBV28 with TRBJ1-5; no clear D gene. This CDR3 region has 12 residues. The V gene lost 6 bases and the J gene lost 3 bases, with 6 bases spanning the gap. Germline V gene data show CDR1 as MDHEN and CDR2 as SYDVKM. The CDR3: CASSQNNQPQHF. The CDR3 coding sequence is TGTGCCAGCAGCCAGAACAATCAGCCCCAGCATTTT.

This sequence joins TRBV12-3 or TRBV12-4 and TRBJ2-1; D possibly corresponds to TRBD1 (6 bases). V dropped 2 bases and J dropped 7 bases, with 9 bases sitting between them. CDR3 length equals 13 residues. CDR3 region: CASSLNRENEQFF. CDR3 DNA: TGTGCCAGCAGTTTAAACAGGGAGAATGAGCAGTTCTTC.